These 24 T cell receptor beta chains came from one sample sequenced in a study of CD4 T cells in relation to SARS-CoV-2 and coronaviruses listed by TCRdb under 2021. The library was obtained by the immunoSEQ multiplex PCR assay. Drawn from immuneACCESS, this table holds only the in-frame rearrangements with V and J called that TCRdb kept. Clones are partly lost; checked studies trace under half to an unresolved V gene and leave the rest unexplained. This sample holds about 37,000 clones; 80% to 90% were observed only once. Of the sample, 3% to 3.5% falls within the top ten clones. The sequencing input was memory CD4+ T cells from PBMCs. The cell subset or site label, read with the paper, signifies: memory (non-naive) CD4+ T cells. These receptor sequences come from an adult with COVID-19.

The chain employs TRBV28 and TRBJ1-6; no firm D call. Per germline, CDR1 MDHEN and CDR2 SYDVKM. The CDR3 length is 14 residues. V gave up 2 bases and J gave up 7 bases, with 9 bases separating them. CDR3 sequence reads: CASSLGSGNSPLHF. For the CDR3, the DNA is TGTGCCAGCAGTTTAGGGTCTGGGAATTCACCCCTCCACTTT.

This chain connects TRBV9 to TRBJ2-7; D is uncertain. The CDR3 consists of 14 residues. The germline gives CDR1 SGDLS, CDR2 YYNGEE. V lost 7 bases and J 3 bases, leaving 17 bases between the germline ends. CDR3 nucleotide sequence: TGTGCCAGCGGACGATACGCGTCCAGCTACGAGCAGTACTTC. Translation: CASGRYASSYEQYF. Variable domain in full (rest from reference TRBV9 and TRBJ2-7): DSGVTQTPKHLITATGQRVTLRCSPRSGDLSVYWYQQSLDQGLQFLIQYYNGEERAKGNILERFSAQQFPDLHSELNLSSLELGDSALYFCASGRYASSYEQYFGPGTRLTVT.

This chain links TRBV11-2 with TRBJ2-7, with 10 positions matching TRBD1. The CDR3 is 16 amino acids. The germline gives CDR1 SGHAT, CDR2 FQNNGV. V shed 5 bases and J 6 bases; nucleotides not matched to a gene: 13. The chain's CDR3 is CASSRIIGTGVGEQYF. In nucleotides, the CDR3 is TGTGCCAGCAGCCGTATAATCGGGACAGGGGTCGGCGAGCAGTACTTC.

This rearrangement joins TRBV7-3 to TRBJ2-1; TRBD2 agrees at 10 bases. Germline lookup yields CDR1 SGHTA and CDR2 FQGTGA. The CDR3 covers 14 residues. J gave up 7 bases and V 5 bases, and 5 bases lay outside the gene matches. The CDR3 sequence: CASSASGSENEQFF. In nucleotides, the CDR3 is TGTGCCAGCAGCGCTAGCGGGAGTGAGAATGAGCAGTTCTTC.

The chain combines TRBV19 with TRBJ2-3, with a possible D match to TRBD2 (6 bases). The germline gives CDR1 LNHDA, CDR2 SQIVND (reference sequence). V was trimmed by 3 bases and J by 6 bases, leaving 13 bases between them. This CDR3 has 14 residues. The CDR3 loop is CASSMWGESDTQYF. As DNA, the CDR3 is TGTGCCAGTAGTATGTGGGGGGAATCGGATACGCAGTATTTT.

This chain uses TRBV18 with TRBJ2-6; no definite D call. Per germline, CDR1 KGHSH and CDR2 LQKENI. V was cut by 6 bases and J by 2 bases, with 14 bases left in between. This CDR3 region has 16 residues. CDR3 nucleotides: TGTGCCAGCTCGGGTCTATCCGGCGCTGGGGCCAACGTCCTGACTTTC. Protein: CASSGLSGAGANVLTF.

This clone was seen a single time. This chain links TRBV18 with TRBJ2-1; D is unresolved. The germline V and J ends were trimmed by 5 bases and 1 base, with 9 bases remaining between them. In germline, CDR1 is KGHSH, CDR2 LQKENI. The CDR3 totals 14 residues. CDR3 protein: CASSSTDSYNEQFF. In nucleotides, the CDR3 is TGTGCCAGCTCATCGACGGATTCCTACAATGAGCAGTTCTTC.

This clone showed up just a few times. The rearrangement links TRBV5-1 to TRBJ2-2, with 8 bases fitting TRBD2. V dropped 4 bases and J dropped 3; count of bases not matched to a gene: 8. CDR3 length equals 16 residues. Per germline, CDR1 SGHRS and CDR2 YFSETQ. CDR3 residues: CASSRSGRGDTGELFF. The CDR3, as DNA: TGCGCCAGCAGCAGAAGCGGGAGAGGGGACACCGGGGAGCTGTTTTTT.

CDR3 sequence reads: CASGTSGLNEQFF. The CDR3 coding sequence is TGTGCCAGTGGAACTAGCGGGTTAAATGAGCAGTTCTTC. V usage is TRBV19 and J usage is TRBJ2-1, with 9 nucleotides matching TRBD2. Trimming removed 8 bases from V and 7 bases from J; junction bases left unmatched: 6. From germline, CDR1 is LNHDA and CDR2 SQIVND (reference sequence). This CDR3 comprises 13 residues.

V usage is TRBV7-2 and J usage is TRBJ2-5; tentative D call: TRBD2 (6 bases). Germline assignment: CDR1 SGHTA and CDR2 FQGNSA. V was shortened by 5 bases and J by 5 bases, with 15 bases between the two germline ends. The CDR3 consists of 14 residues. The chain's CDR3 is CASSHVGGWETQYF. The CDR3 DNA reads as TGTGCCAGCAGCCACGTGGGGGGTTGGGAGACCCAGTACTTC.

This chain joins TRBV7-3 and TRBJ2-1; 11 bases align to TRBD2. With V trimmed by 5 bases and J by 7 bases, 4 bases remained unmatched. Germline-derived CDR1 and CDR2 are SGHTA and FQGTGA. CDR3 length: 14 amino acids. The CDR3 nucleotides read TGTGCCAGCAGCAGACTAGCGGGAACGAATGAGCAGTTCTTC. The encoded protein is CASSRLAGTNEQFF.

The genes are TRBV19 and TRBJ2-5; 7 bases match TRBD2. This CDR3 contains 15 residues. V trimming: 2 bases; J trimming: 5 bases; junction bases outside the gene matches: 8. Germline V gene lookup returns CDR1 LNHDA and CDR2 SQIVND (reference sequence). The CDR3 protein is CASSILGTTGETQYF. The DNA of the CDR3 is TGTGCCAGTAGTATATTAGGGACTACGGGGGAGACCCAGTACTTC.

The J gene is TRBJ1-1, the V gene TRBV6-4; maybe TRBD1 (6 bases). CDR1 and CDR2 from the germline V gene are MRHNA and SNTAGT. Between the trimmed V and J ends, which lost 6 bases and 5 bases, there was a span of 13 bases. The CDR3 covers 13 residues. Here the CDR3 DNA reads TGTGCCAGCAGGAGGACAGAGGGGACTGAAGCTTTCTTT. It codes for CASRRTEGTEAFF.

The J gene is TRBJ1-1, the V gene TRBV23-1; D is possibly TRBD1 (6 bases). TRBV23-1 carries the ORF label, with uncertain function. V lost 5 bases, J lost 11 bases, and 21 bases lay in between. The CDR3 loop spans 14 amino acids. The CDR3 region has the DNA TGCGCCAGCAGTAGACCGGGACATGGAGTGTGTGCTTTCTTT. This translates into CASSRPGHGVCAFF.

This rearrangement joins TRBV28 to TRBJ2-7; 9 bases align to TRBD2. Looked up from germline, CDR1 is MDHEN and CDR2 is SYDVKM. V was pared by 2 bases and J by 2 bases, with 10 bases of the junction left unmatched. CDR3 length equals 17 residues. The CDR3 DNA follows: TGTGCCAGCAGTTTACCCCGGACTAGCGCGTCTACCTACGAGCAGTACTTC. It yields the protein CASSLPRTSASTYEQYF.

The rearrangement uses TRBV5-1 and TRBJ2-1, with D tentatively TRBD2 (6 bases). The CDR3 is 16 amino acids. Deletions cut 1 base from V and 0 bases from J, with 11 bases between. Per germline, CDR1 SGHRS and CDR2 YFSETQ. The CDR3 coding sequence is TGCGCCAGCAGCTTGAGGGCGGGACGCTCCTACAATGAGCAGTTCTTC. It yields the protein CASSLRAGRSYNEQFF. Supplemented by reference TRBV5-1 and TRBJ2-1, the full variable domain reads KAGVTQTPRYLIKTRGQQVTLSCSPISGHRSVSWYQQTPGQGLQFLFEYFSETQRNKGNFPGRFSGRQFSNSRSEMNVSTLELGDSALYLCASSLRAGRSYNEQFFGPGTRLTVL.

V and J are TRBV5-8 and TRBJ1-5, with D uncertain. This CDR3 spans 14 amino acids. From germline, CDR1 is SGHTS and CDR2 YDEGEE. Trimming cost V 4 bases and J 9 bases, with 17 bases left between them. The CDR3 reads CASSLIGDKGPQHF. CDR3 coding DNA: TGTGCCAGCAGCCTCATCGGGGATAAGGGGCCCCAGCATTTT.

This chain connects TRBV9 to TRBJ2-6; D is unclear. The CDR3 contains 15 residues. V lost 3 bases, J lost 0 bases, and 7 bases lay in between. CDR1 and CDR2 (germline): SGDLS, YYNGEE. The CDR3 loop is CASSALDSGANVLTF. CDR3 bases: TGTGCCAGCAGCGCTTTAGACTCTGGGGCCAACGTCCTGACTTTC. Combining the CDR3 with reference TRBV9 and TRBJ2-6 gives the whole variable domain DSGVTQTPKHLITATGQRVTLRCSPRSGDLSVYWYQQSLDQGLQFLIQYYNGEERAKGNILERFSAQQFPDLHSELNLSSLELGDSALYFCASSALDSGANVLTFGAGSRLTVL.

V is TRBV2 and J is TRBJ1-4, with D possibly being TRBD1 (6 bases). Germline V gene lookup returns CDR1 SNHLY and CDR2 FYNNEI. With 4 bases removed from V and 1 base from J, the gap between germline ends came to 13 bases. The CDR3 loop spans 16 amino acids. CDR3 residues: CASSGQVGGTNEKLFF. Written as DNA, the CDR3 is TGTGCCAGCAGTGGACAGGTTGGCGGAACTAATGAAAAACTGTTTTTT.

CDR3 nucleotides: TGCGCCAGCAGCTTGATGGTAGCGGGAGGACAAGAGACCCAGTACTTC. Encoded protein: CASSLMVAGGQETQYF. The rearrangement joins TRBV5-1 to TRBJ2-5; 10 nucleotides match TRBD2. The V gene end was trimmed by 1 base and the J gene end by 2 bases; junction bases not matched to a gene: 5. This CDR3 is built from 16 residues. From germline, CDR1 is SGHRS and CDR2 YFSETQ.

The chain links TRBV5-1 to TRBJ1-4; 8 bases agree with TRBD1. The CDR3 contains 15 residues. V gave up 2 bases and J gave up 7 bases; unmatched junction bases: 7. Germline loops: CDR1 SGHRS, CDR2 YFSETQ. CDR3 DNA: TGCGCCAGCAGCTTACAGGGGGTTCGGGGTGAAAAACTGTTTTTT. Protein: CASSLQGVRGEKLFF.

V is TRBV20-1 and J is TRBJ1-5; perhaps TRBD1 as D (6 bases). CDR3 size: 12 residues. CDR1 DFQATT and CDR2 SNEGSKA come from the germline V gene (reference sequence). Trimming removed 3 bases from V and 9 bases from J, with 12 bases in between. The DNA for the CDR3 is TGCAGTGCTAGTGTGGGGGGCAGGCCCCAGCATTTT. This codes for CSASVGGRPQHF.

This sequence joins TRBV3-1 (or the pseudogene TRBV3-2) and TRBJ2-7; TRBD1 might be the D (5 bases). This CDR3 spans 12 amino acids. Between the trimmed V and J ends, which lost 8 bases and 5 bases, there was a span of 13 bases. Germline V gene data show CDR1 as LGHDT and CDR2 as YNNKEL (reference sequence). The CDR3 here is CASGSWGNEQYF. The CDR3 coding sequence is TGTGCCAGCGGGTCTTGGGGCAACGAGCAGTACTTC.

The chain couples TRBV18 to TRBJ2-7, with TRBD2 matching over 7 bases. The germline V gene encodes CDR1 KGHSH and CDR2 LQKENI. This CDR3 contains 13 residues. With 6 bases clipped from V and 2 bases from J, the junction kept 4 bases outside the gene matches. The CDR3 region is CASSRGLAYEQYF. The CDR3 region has the DNA TGTGCCAGCTCGCGCGGACTAGCCTACGAGCAGTACTTC.